Described below is a single T cell receptor (beta chain) sequence and its context. CDR3 length: 17 residues. The junction had 12 bases not matched to a gene; V was cut back by 1 base and J by 4 bases. The germline V gene encodes CDR1 MNHEY and CDR2 SMNVEV (reference sequence). Clones were sequenced by immunoSEQ multiplex PCR, and TCRdb holds only the in-frame ones, with some missing. Here the sample spans 70,000 to 85,000 clones, approximately 80% being singletons. These data originate in a study of control samples from healthy donors and cancer patients. The sample was PBMCs. This chain connects TRBV27 to TRBJ1-1; 7 bases are a match to TRBD1. The TCR sequence derives from a man aged 55 to 70 with head and neck cancer. The CDR3 DNA sequence: TGTGCCAGCAGTTTATTATCTTATGTACGGACAGGCACTGAAGCTTTCTTT. Translated: CASSLLSYVRTGTEAFF.